Listed below are T cell receptor beta chains from one sample, sequenced in a study of blood T cell repertoires in COVID-19. TCRdb's table, derived via immunoSEQ multiplex PCR, lists solely in-frame clones and lacks some. The sample has about 100,000 clones; about nine tenths are singletons. The specimen sequenced was peripheral blood. The receptors originated from a middle-aged man with acute or convalescent COVID-19. CDR3s include the opening cysteine and the closing phenylalanine or tryptophan. The order of the fields is V gene, clone size, J gene, D gene, CDR3 protein. A D gene is named only where the DNA matches it firmly. Part of the rows lack a size; the others show once, few, many or a class for expanded clones.

TRBV2	once	TRBJ2-3	TRBD1	CASSADRGGTDTQYF
TRBV14	NA	TRBJ2-1	NA	CASSPQDNEQFF
TRBV7-2	NA	TRBJ2-1	NA	CASSLRQYNEQFF
TRBV28	few	TRBJ1-2	NA	CASSLRSGGYTF
TRBV11-2	NA	TRBJ1-2	TRBD1	CASSSVIGTEKNTNYGYTF
TRBV9	NA	TRBJ2-5	NA	CASSAGAVGGETQYF
TRBV3-1/TRBV3-2	few	TRBJ2-1	TRBD1	CASSQAPPGTGYGEQFF
TRBV12-5	once	TRBJ1-1	NA	CASGFGLNTEAFF
TRBV5-4	NA	TRBJ1-2	TRBD1	CASSRPGTGNFYGYTF
TRBV3-1/TRBV3-2	NA	TRBJ2-3	TRBD2	CASSLGLAYTDTQYF
TRBV24-1	NA	TRBJ2-2	NA	CATSDWTENTGELFF
TRBV5-8	NA	TRBJ2-5	NA	CASSLEDRYQETQYF
TRBV11-2	NA	TRBJ1-4	NA	CASTARANEKLFF
TRBV10-1	NA	TRBJ2-7	NA	CASSVGGGSYEQYF
TRBV7-6	NA	TRBJ1-4	NA	CASSPSQFGNEKLFF
TRBV24-1	NA	TRBJ2-1	NA	CATSLTGNEQFF
TRBV3-1/TRBV3-2	once	TRBJ2-1	TRBD2	CASSQGLAGGYYNEQFF
TRBV5-1	NA	TRBJ2-7	NA	CASSLISSTSSYEQYF
TRBV24-1	NA	TRBJ2-3	TRBD1	CATSDLTGATDTQYF
TRBV6-6	NA	TRBJ2-2	NA	CASTAGVGELFF
TRBV18	NA	TRBJ2-2	TRBD2	CASSGTSASNTGELFF
TRBV27	NA	TRBJ1-5	NA	CASSLSGGGTANNQPQHF
TRBV4-1	NA	TRBJ2-1	NA	CASELAADSYNEQFF
TRBV30	NA	TRBJ2-2	NA	CAWSRDNVANTGELFF
TRBV25-1	NA	TRBJ2-3	NA	CASSDPGSTSTDTQYF
TRBV3-1/TRBV3-2	few	TRBJ2-7	TRBD1	CASSQAGGTYEQYF
TRBV7-2	NA	TRBJ1-5	NA	CASSLASRGGQPQHF
TRBV12-3/TRBV12-4	NA	TRBJ1-2	NA	CASSLEPGHGYTF
TRBV5-4	NA	TRBJ1-6	TRBD1	CASSSGTASYNSPLHF
TRBV14	NA	TRBJ1-3	NA	CASSKTGTSHSGNSGNTIYF
TRBV21-1	NA	TRBJ2-7	NA	CASNRAGGPPYEQYF
TRBV12-5	NA	TRBJ2-5	TRBD2	CASGRGLAGYQETQYF
TRBV23-1	NA	TRBJ2-2	TRBD2	CASSQTREGAGELFF
TRBV5-1	NA	TRBJ2-7	TRBD1	CASSLGDSRNEQYF
TRBV28	NA	TRBJ1-5	NA	CASRGPRSPRADGNQPQHF
TRBV9	once	TRBJ2-3	TRBD2	CASSVHIGLAGTDTQYF
TRBV6-6	NA	TRBJ1-4	NA	CASSYVSTNEKLFF
TRBV28	NA	TRBJ1-2	TRBD1	CASSLSGTGIYGYTF
TRBV9	NA	TRBJ2-2	NA	CASSVPGHNTGELFF
TRBV5-5	NA	TRBJ1-2	TRBD1	CASSFGTGPNGYTF
TRBV15	few	TRBJ2-6	NA	CATSRGGSSGANVLTF
TRBV5-8	NA	TRBJ2-3	TRBD1	CASSPGQGISTDTQYF
TRBV6-5	NA	TRBJ1-5	TRBD1	CASSYRQGGNQPQHF
TRBV27	NA	TRBJ2-5	TRBD1	CASSSGPPGTGPQETQYF
TRBV5-1	NA	TRBJ2-1	TRBD1	CASSPGDSGSDEQFF
TRBV5-1	NA	TRBJ2-1	TRBD2	CASSHRTSGITNEQFF
TRBV6-5	once	TRBJ1-4	TRBD1	CASSRGRGEKLFF
TRBV2	NA	TRBJ2-6	TRBD1	CASVGQLSRGANVLTF
TRBV3-1/TRBV3-2	NA	TRBJ1-2	TRBD1	CASSQEQGNYGYTF
TRBV11-3	NA	TRBJ1-1	TRBD1	CASSLVGSGGNTEAFF